Listed below are T cell receptor beta chains from one sample, sequenced in a study of T cell responses to AZD1222 COVID-19 vaccine. Repertoires were generated with immunoSEQ multiplex PCR, while TCRdb's copy carries only in-frame clones and drops some. Here the sample spans 150,000 to 200,000 clones, 75% to 90% being singletons. Sequencing was performed on peripheral blood, taken on day 0 of AZD1222 vaccination. The receptors shown here come from an adult in good health. CDR3s include the opening cysteine and the closing phenylalanine or tryptophan. The D gene is left open where the match is weak. Size tells how often a clone was seen (once, few, many) or the class of an expanded clone, and some rows leave it out.

clone_size	d_call	j_call	v_call	cdr3_nt	cdr3_aa
few	NA	TRBJ2-7	TRBV10-3	TGTGCCATCAGTCCCCCCGGACTGCACTCCTACGAGCAGTACTTC	CAISPPGLHSYEQYF
NA	TRBD1	TRBJ1-1	TRBV6-5	TGTGCCAGCAGACAGGGGACGTTCACTGAAGCTTTCTTT	CASRQGTFTEAFF
NA	NA	TRBJ2-2	TRBV19	TGTGCCAGTAACCTGGGACGGTCGAACACCGGGGAGCTGTTTTTT	CASNLGRSNTGELFF
NA	NA	TRBJ1-2	TRBV24-1	TGTGCCACCAGTGAGCGGGCCCTTAACTATGGCTACACCTTC	CATSERALNYGYTF
NA	NA	TRBJ2-6	TRBV10-3	TGTGCCAGTACTGACGCGGCCGGGGCCAACGTCCTGACTTTC	CASTDAAGANVLTF
NA	NA	TRBJ2-2	TRBV9	TGTGCCAGCAGCGGGGGCAACACCGGGGAGCTGTTTTTT	CASSGGNTGELFF
NA	NA	TRBJ2-3	TRBV2	TGTGCCAGCAGTGAATGGGGGACCGGCACAGATACGCAGTATTTT	CASSEWGTGTDTQYF
NA	NA	TRBJ2-2	TRBV20-1	TGCAGTGCTAGTCGTCTAGTGAACACCGGGGAGCTGTTTTTT	CSASRLVNTGELFF
NA	NA	TRBJ2-2	TRBV7-9	TGTGCCAGCAGCTTAGCGCAGAGACAGCGCACCGGGGAGCTGTTTTTT	CASSLAQRQRTGELFF
NA	TRBD1	TRBJ2-3	TRBV10-3	TGTGCCATCAGTCCTACAGGGGGCATTAGCACAGATACGCAGTATTTT	CAISPTGGISTDTQYF
NA	NA	TRBJ1-5	TRBV27	TGTGCCAGCAGTTTCTTCCCCCCATCTCGCAGTTACAATCAGCCCCAGCATTTT	CASSFFPPSRSYNQPQHF
NA	TRBD1	TRBJ2-2	TRBV6-1	TGTGCCAGCAGTGAACAGGACAGGGGTTACACCGGGGAGCTGTTTTTT	CASSEQDRGYTGELFF
once	TRBD1	TRBJ1-2	TRBV5-1	TGCGCCAGCAGCTTAAGGGGACAGGGGAACTATGGCTACACCTTC	CASSLRGQGNYGYTF
NA	NA	TRBJ2-7	TRBV5-1	TGCGCCAGCAGCTTGGCCTCCCCGGGCTCCGAGCAGTACTTC	CASSLASPGSEQYF
NA	NA	TRBJ1-2	TRBV2	TGTGCCTGCCCGGGACGGGACTATGGCTACACCTTC	CACPGRDYGYTF
NA	NA	TRBJ2-1	TRBV7-3	TGTGCCAGCAGCCGGGATAGAACTATTCAATTCTTC	CASSRDRTIQFF
NA	NA	TRBJ2-7	TRBV28	TGTGCCAGCAGTTCACCCCGCGAACACCTAATCCCATTCCTAGGCGAGCAGTACTTC	CASSSPREHLIPFLGEQYF
NA	NA	TRBJ2-1	TRBV9	TGTGCCAGCAGCGAGAGCGGACGCCTTTACAATGAGCAGTTCTTC	CASSESGRLYNEQFF
NA	TRBD1	TRBJ1-1	TRBV25-1	TGTGCCAGCAGTGAATATACCGGGACAGGAAACACTGAAGCTTTCTTT	CASSEYTGTGNTEAFF
NA	TRBD1	TRBJ1-4	TRBV5-8	TGTGCCAGCAGCACCGGACAGGGAGCAACTAATGAAAAACTGTTTTTT	CASSTGQGATNEKLFF
NA	NA	TRBJ1-6	TRBV7-9	TGTGCCAGCAGCCCAGCTGGGAATCGCAATTCACCCCTCCACTTT	CASSPAGNRNSPLHF